This TCR beta chain was captured by sequencing in a study of blood T cell repertoires in COVID-19. Overall study: Whether acute or convalescent, the COVID-19 samples came from the United States, Italy and Spain. T cells, B-cell-depleted T cells, or PBMCs provided the cDNA or gDNA that served as material.

Per the original methods: How many nucleated cells were present was estimated from reference gene primer amplification. Clones were sequenced by immunoSEQ multiplex PCR, and TCRdb holds only the in-frame ones, with some missing. The V and J calls and clone size are taken from that table; D and trimming were inferred from the DNA. The table has 52,000 or so clones, approximately 91% seen once. V was pared by 11 bases and J by 0 bases, with 13 bases between. Germline values: CDR1 MNHEY, CDR2 SVGAGI. The CDR3 contains 14 residues. The chain employs TRBV6-5 and TRBJ1-4; D is possibly TRBD1 (5 bases). The sequencing sample was made of peripheral blood. This clonotype was obtained from an elderly woman with acute or convalescent COVID-19. The CDR3 nucleotides are TGTGCCTCCGGGGGATCTGCAACTAATGAAAAACTGTTTTTT. This translates into CASGGSATNEKLFF.